This TCR beta chain was obtained from a study of blood T cell repertoires in COVID-19 (dated by TCRdb to 2020 to 2022). Concerning the study at large: Samples from collaborators originated in the United States, Italy and Spain and spanned both the acute and convalescent phases of COVID-19. The material from the prospective study consisted of cDNA or gDNA derived from T cells, B-cell-depleted T cells, or PBMCs. The dataset comprised deeply sampled blood TCRbeta repertoires from subjects exposed to, actively infected with, or recovered from COVID-19. A freely available public database, intended as a resource for researchers studying the immune response to SARS-CoV-2, is where the repertoires were released. Samples came from the ongoing ImmuneRACE study (first 160 participants) plus 1,254 subjects from 6 global collaborators. Sample metadata almost always included a de-identified subject ID, COVID-19 status, age in years and sex. Where available, HLA class I and class II types were taken from metadata supplied by the sample provider and were not determined by assay-based typing. Results the study describes overall, beyond this receptor: The amount of clinical and demographic metadata varied by source and participant and was provided uncurated.

The collaborating institutions used their own protocols to collect whole blood in K2EDTA tubes. Collaborator samples were shipped for TCRbeta analysis as frozen whole blood, isolated PBMCs, or DNA extracted from either sample type. The trim is 3 bases for V and 8 bases for J, with a gap of 12 bases between the germline ends. From the germline V gene, CDR1 is SGHDT and CDR2 is YYEEEE. The CDR3 sequence holds 14 residues, the cysteine and phenylalanine included. Here the CDR3 DNA is all that survives: 42 bases in frame from base 1. TCRbeta CDR3 regions were amplified from genomic DNA by means of the immunoSEQ Assay, a bias-controlled multiplex PCR. In the authors' own workflow: Within the assay, amplification of reference gene primers was used to estimate how many nucleated cells each sample contained. Sequence reads were collapsed and filtered to measure the absolute abundance of every unique TCRbeta CDR3 rearrangement. For each sample, productive Simpson clonality was calculated by taking the square root of Simpson's diversity index across productive rearrangements. The clones in this table, taken by TCRdb from immuneACCESS, are in-frame only. Not every clone is retained; where verified, under half of the shortfall comes from an unresolved V gene, and the cause of the rest is unknown. D and trimming were read from the DNA, whereas the V and J calls and clone size are those reported in that table. The sample data list approximately 110,000 clones, and roughly 76% of these were observed just once. Around a tenth of the sample comes from the top ten.

Regarding this clone: The antigen it recognizes is unknown. No much larger clone is present one base from it, and per-base qualities are unavailable.

The chain couples TRBV5-6 to TRBJ1-6; the D region possibly corresponds to TRBD1 (6 bases align). The sequence derives from a woman in her 70s with acute or convalescent COVID-19. The sequencing sample was made of peripheral blood. For the CDR3, the sequence is CASSWAGEYSPLHF. The bases are TGTGCCAGCAGCTGGGCAGGGGAGTATTCACCCCTCCACTTT.